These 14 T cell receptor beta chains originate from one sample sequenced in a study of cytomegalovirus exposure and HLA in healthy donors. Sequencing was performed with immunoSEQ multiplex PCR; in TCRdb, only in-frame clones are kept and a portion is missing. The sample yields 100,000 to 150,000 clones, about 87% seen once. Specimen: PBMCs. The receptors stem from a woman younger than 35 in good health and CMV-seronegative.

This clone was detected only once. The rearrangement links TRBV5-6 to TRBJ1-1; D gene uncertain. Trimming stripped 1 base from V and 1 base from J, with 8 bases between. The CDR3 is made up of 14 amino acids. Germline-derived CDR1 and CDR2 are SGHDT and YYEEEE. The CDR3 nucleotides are TGTGCCAGCAGCTTGAGTGCAGGGAACACTGAAGCTTTCTTT. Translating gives CASSLSAGNTEAFF.

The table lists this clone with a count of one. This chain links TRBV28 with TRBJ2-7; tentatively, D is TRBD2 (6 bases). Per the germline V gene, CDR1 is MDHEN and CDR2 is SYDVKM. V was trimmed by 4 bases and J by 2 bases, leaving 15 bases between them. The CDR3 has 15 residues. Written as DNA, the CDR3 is TGTGCCAGCAGTTCTCTGGGGGACTTCGCCTACGAGCAGTACTTC. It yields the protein CASSSLGDFAYEQYF.

Here the CDR3 reads CASSLELAAPYNEQFF. CDR3 sequence (DNA): TGTGCCAGCAGCTTAGAACTAGCGGCCCCCTACAATGAGCAGTTCTTC. The chain employs TRBV7-2 and TRBJ2-1; 8 nucleotides align to TRBD2. V gave up 1 base and J gave up 2 bases; unmatched junction bases: 4. The germline V gene has CDR1 SGHTA and CDR2 FQGNSA. The CDR3 is 16 amino acids. The variable domain in full, with the rest retrieved from reference TRBV7-2 and TRBJ2-1, is GAGVSQSPSNKVTEKGKDVELRCDPISGHTALYWYRQSLGQGLEFLIYFQGNSAPDKSGLPSDRFSAERTGGSVSTLTIQRTQQEDSAVYLCASSLELAAPYNEQFFGPGTRLTVL.

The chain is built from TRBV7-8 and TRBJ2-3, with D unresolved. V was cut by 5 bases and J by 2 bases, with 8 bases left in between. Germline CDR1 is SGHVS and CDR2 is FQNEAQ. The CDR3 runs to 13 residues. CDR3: CASSLQYTDTQYF. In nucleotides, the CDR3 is TGTGCCAGCAGCCTTCAGTACACAGATACGCAGTATTTT.

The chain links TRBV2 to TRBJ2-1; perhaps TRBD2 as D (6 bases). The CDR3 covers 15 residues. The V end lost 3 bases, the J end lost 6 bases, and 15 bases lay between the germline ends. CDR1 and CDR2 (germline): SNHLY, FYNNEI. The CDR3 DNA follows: TGTGCCAGCAGTGATGATCGGGGGTCTTTCAATGAGCAGTTCTTC. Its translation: CASSDDRGSFNEQFF.

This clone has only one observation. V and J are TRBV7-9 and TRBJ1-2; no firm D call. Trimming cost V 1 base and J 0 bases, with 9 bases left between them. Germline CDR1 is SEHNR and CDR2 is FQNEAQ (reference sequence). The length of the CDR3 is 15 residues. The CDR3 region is CASSLGWGANYGYTF. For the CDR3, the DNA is TGTGCCAGCAGCTTAGGATGGGGAGCTAACTATGGCTACACCTTC.

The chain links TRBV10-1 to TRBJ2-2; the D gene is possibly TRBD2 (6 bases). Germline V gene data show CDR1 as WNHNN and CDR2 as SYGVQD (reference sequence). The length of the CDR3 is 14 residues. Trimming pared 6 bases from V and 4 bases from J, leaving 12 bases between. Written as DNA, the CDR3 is TGCGCCAGCAGAGACGGGAGCAGCACCGGGGAGCTGTTTTTT. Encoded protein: CASRDGSSTGELFF.

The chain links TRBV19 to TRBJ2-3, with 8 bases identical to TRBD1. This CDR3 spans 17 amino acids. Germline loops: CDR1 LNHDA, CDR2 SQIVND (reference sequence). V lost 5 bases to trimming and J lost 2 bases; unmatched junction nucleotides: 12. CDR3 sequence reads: CASSFLPSGGITDTQYF. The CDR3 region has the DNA TGTGCCAGTAGTTTTCTCCCCTCAGGGGGCATCACAGATACGCAGTATTTT.

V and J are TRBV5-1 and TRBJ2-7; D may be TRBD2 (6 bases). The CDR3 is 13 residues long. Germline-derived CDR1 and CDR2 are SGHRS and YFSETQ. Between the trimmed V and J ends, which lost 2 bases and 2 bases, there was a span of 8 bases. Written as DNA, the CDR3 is TGCGCCAGCAGCTTAGGAGGGCCCTACGAGCAGTACTTC. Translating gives CASSLGGPYEQYF. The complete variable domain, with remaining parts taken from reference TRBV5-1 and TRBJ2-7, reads KAGVTQTPRYLIKTRGQQVTLSCSPISGHRSVSWYQQTPGQGLQFLFEYFSETQRNKGNFPGRFSGRQFSNSRSEMNVSTLELGDSALYLCASSLGGPYEQYFGPGTRLTVT.

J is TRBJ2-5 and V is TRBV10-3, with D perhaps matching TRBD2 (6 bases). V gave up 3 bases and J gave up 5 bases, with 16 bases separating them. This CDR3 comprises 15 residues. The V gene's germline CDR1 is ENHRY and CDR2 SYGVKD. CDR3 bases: TGTGCCATCAGTGATAGGAGGGGAGGTCGGGAGACCCAGTACTTC. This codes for CAISDRRGGRETQYF.

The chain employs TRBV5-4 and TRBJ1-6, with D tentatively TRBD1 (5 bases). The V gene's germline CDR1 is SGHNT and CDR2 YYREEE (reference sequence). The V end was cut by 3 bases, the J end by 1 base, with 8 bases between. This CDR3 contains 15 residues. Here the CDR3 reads CASSSGGSYNSPLHF. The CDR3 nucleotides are TGTGCCAGCAGCTCTGGGGGGTCCTATAATTCACCCCTCCACTTT. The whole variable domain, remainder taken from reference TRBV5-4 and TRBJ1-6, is ETGVTQSPTHLIKTRGQQVTLRCSSQSGHNTVSWYQQALGQGPQFIFQYYREEENGRGNFPPRFSGLQFPNYSSELNVNALELDDSALYLCASSSGGSYNSPLHFGNGTRLTVT.

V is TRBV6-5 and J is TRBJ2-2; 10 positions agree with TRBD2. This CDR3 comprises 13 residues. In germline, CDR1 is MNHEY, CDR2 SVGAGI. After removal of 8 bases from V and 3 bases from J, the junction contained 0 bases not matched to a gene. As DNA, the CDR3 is TGTGCCAGCGGGACTAGCGACACCGGGGAGCTGTTTTTT. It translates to CASGTSDTGELFF.

The CDR3 DNA reads as TGTGCCAGCAGCTCTACAGGGAACTATGGCTACACCTTC. Its translation is CASSSTGNYGYTF. The chain combines TRBV5-4 with TRBJ1-2; the D gene is possibly TRBD1 (6 bases). CDR3 size: 13 residues. V lost 3 bases and J lost 2, with 8 bases in between. Germline V gene data show CDR1 as SGHNT and CDR2 as YYREEE (reference sequence).

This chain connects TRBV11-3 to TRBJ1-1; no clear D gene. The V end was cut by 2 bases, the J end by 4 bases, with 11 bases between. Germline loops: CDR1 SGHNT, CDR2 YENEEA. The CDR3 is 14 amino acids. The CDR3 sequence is CASSLYSRGTEAFF. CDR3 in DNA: TGTGCCAGCAGCTTATATTCCCGAGGCACTGAAGCTTTCTTT.